This entry features one T cell receptor beta chain sequence. Antigen: not known. The data originate from a study of T cell responses to AZD1222 COVID-19 vaccine. General study points: Only a handful of people who got AZD1222 tested seropositive at baseline.

Produced via immunoSEQ multiplex PCR; TCRdb's table is partial and in-frame only. Counted here are tens of thousands of clones, around 84% occurring once; the ten biggest clones make up 5.6%. Trimming cost V 3 bases and J 0 bases, with 10 bases left between them. Germline CDR1 reads SGHTA; CDR2 reads FQGTGA. This CDR3 comprises 15 residues. Second doses that came at about 4 or about 12 weeks were put together. This chain connects TRBV7-3 to TRBJ2-3; D is undetermined. This sequence originates from an adult who received the AZD1222 COVID-19 vaccine. The sequences come from peripheral blood, collected 28 days after the second AZD1222 dose. The CDR3 is CASSLALTSTDTQYF. The CDR3 DNA sequence: TGTGCCAGCAGCTTGGCACTAACCAGCACAGATACGCAGTATTTT.